Sequencing of this T cell receptor (beta chain) was carried out in a study of tumor-infiltrating lymphocytes in primary liver carcinoma. The investigators made TCR beta cDNA from roughly 460 ng total RNA, using a constant-region primer. Three nested multiplex PCR rounds, a slightly modified ARM-PCR, produced the libraries for TCR beta. Each of the first two PCR rounds ran approximately 11 cycles with TRBV1-TRBV30 forward and C-beta reverse primers. TCRdb re-called the multiplex PCR reads with MiXCR, one entry per CDR3 protein. The sample yields a few hundred thousand distinct CDR3 sequences, approximately 58% seen once. RNA isolated from unsorted whole blood supplied the blood RNA, with germline DNA also extracted. Patients were chronically HBV-infected and treatment-naive. In this sample, this clonotype turned up a few times. Its antigen remains unknown. Just one base apart from a much larger clone, this may be a read error.

Study results and limitations: Overlap between tumor regions exceeded overlap of tumor with adjacent tissue or blood.

Germline V gene data show CDR1 as SGHAT and CDR2 as FQNNGV. The CDR3 loop spans 14 amino acids. The chain recombines TRBV11-2 with TRBJ2-1; tentative D call: TRBD2 (7 bases). Sequenced sample: peripheral blood. This receptor was obtained from a young woman with primary liver carcinoma and hepatitis B virus infection. The chain's CDR3 is CVSSRGASVNEQFF. CDR3 nucleotides: TGTGTCAGCAGCCGGGGGGCAAGCGTCAATGAGCAGTTCTTC.